One sample yielded the 4 T cell receptor beta chains listed below, sequenced in a study of control samples from healthy donors and cancer patients. Data came from immunoSEQ multiplex PCR; TCRdb stores just in-frame clones and leaves some out. There are roughly 90,000 clones in the sample; around 82% occur only once, and approximately 9.4% lies in the top ten. The source material was blood. All receptors derive from a woman aged 60-70 years in good health.

This chain links TRBV29-1 with TRBJ1-2; D perhaps matches TRBD1 (5 bases). Trimming left V 6 bases short and J 6 bases short, with 11 bases between. In germline, CDR1 is SQVTM, CDR2 ANQGSEA. The CDR3 is 11 amino acids. The chain's CDR3 is CSVRGADGYTF. The CDR3 DNA reads TGCAGCGTACGAGGGGCTGATGGCTACACCTTC.

The J gene is TRBJ1-2, the V gene TRBV6-5; D might be TRBD1 (6 bases). Per germline, CDR1 MNHEY and CDR2 SVGAGI. CDR3 length: 15 residues. Trimming took off 0 bases at V and 8 bases at J, with 16 bases between the two ends. CDR3 coding DNA: TGTGCCAGCAGTTACTCGAATCGGGGGGCGGAGGGCTACACCTTC. Residues: CASSYSNRGAEGYTF.

J is TRBJ1-5 and V is TRBV4-1; D is uncertain. Trimming stripped 0 bases from V and 0 bases from J, with 9 bases between. The CDR3 runs 16 residues. Germline V gene lookup returns CDR1 MGHRA and CDR2 YSYEKL. CDR3 coding DNA: TGCGCCAGCAGCCAAGATGTCACGGCTAGCAATCAGCCCCAGCATTTT. As protein: CASSQDVTASNQPQHF.

This clone came up a few times. The rearrangement links TRBV25-1 to TRBJ1-1; D gene uncertain. The V end was cut by 7 bases, the J end by 2 bases, with 5 bases between. The germline V gene encodes CDR1 MGHDK and CDR2 SYGVNS. The CDR3 runs 11 residues. CDR3 in amino acids: CASTGNTEAFF. The CDR3 DNA follows: TGTGCCAGCACAGGCAACACTGAAGCTTTCTTT.